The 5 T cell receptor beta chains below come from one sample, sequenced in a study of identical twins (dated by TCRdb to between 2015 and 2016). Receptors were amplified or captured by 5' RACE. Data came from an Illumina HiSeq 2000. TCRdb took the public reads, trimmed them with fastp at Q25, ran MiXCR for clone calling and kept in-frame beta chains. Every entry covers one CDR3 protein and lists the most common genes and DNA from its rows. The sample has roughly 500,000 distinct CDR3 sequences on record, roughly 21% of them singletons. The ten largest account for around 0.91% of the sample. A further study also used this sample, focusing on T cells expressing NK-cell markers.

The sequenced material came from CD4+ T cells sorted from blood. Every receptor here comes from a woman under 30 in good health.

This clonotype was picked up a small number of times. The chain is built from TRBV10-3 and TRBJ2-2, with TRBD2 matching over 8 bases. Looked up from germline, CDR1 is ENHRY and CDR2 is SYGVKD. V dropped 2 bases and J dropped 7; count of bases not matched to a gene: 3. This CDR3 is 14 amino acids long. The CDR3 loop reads CAISEERGYGELFF. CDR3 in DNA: TGTGCCATCAGTGAGGAGCGGGGGTACGGGGAGCTGTTTTTT.

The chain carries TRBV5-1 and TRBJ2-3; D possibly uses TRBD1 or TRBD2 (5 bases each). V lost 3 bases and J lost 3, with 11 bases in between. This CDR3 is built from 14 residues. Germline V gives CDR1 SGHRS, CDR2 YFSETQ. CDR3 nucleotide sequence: TGCGCCAGCAGCTCCGGGACCAAGACAGATACGCAGTATTTT. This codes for CASSSGTKTDTQYF.

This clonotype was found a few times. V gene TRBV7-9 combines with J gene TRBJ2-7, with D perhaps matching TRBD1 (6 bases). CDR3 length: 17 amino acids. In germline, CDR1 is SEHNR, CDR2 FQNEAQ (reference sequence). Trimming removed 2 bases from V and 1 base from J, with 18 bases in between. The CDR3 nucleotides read TGTGCCAGCAGCTTACGTGGACACGGGACACCTTCCTACGAGCAGTACTTC. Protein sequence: CASSLRGHGTPSYEQYF.

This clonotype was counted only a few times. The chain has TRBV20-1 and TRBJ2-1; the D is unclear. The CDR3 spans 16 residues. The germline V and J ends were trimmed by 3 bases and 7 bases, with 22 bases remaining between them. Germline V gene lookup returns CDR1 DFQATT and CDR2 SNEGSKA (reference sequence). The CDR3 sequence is CSASFHVSPTVNEQFF. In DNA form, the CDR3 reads TGCAGTGCTAGTTTTCATGTAAGCCCGACCGTTAATGAGCAGTTCTTC.

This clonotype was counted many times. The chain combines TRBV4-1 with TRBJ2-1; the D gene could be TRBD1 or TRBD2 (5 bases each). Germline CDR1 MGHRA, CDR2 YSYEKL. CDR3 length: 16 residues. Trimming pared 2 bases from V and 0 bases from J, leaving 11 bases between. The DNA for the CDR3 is TGCGCCAGCAGCCAATCGTGGGGGAGCTCCTACAATGAGCAGTTCTTC. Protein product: CASSQSWGSSYNEQFF.